The next 20 T cell receptor beta chains were all read from a single sample in a study of blood T cell repertoires in COVID-19. TCRdb's table, derived via immunoSEQ multiplex PCR, lists solely in-frame clones and lacks some. The sample yields approximately 63,000 clones, just over 85% seen once. Sequenced: peripheral blood. Source of these receptors: a woman at least 80 years old with acute or convalescent COVID-19.

In its sample, this clone was seen once. The J gene is TRBJ2-2, the V gene TRBV11-2, with 11 bases aligning to TRBD2. CDR1 is SGHAT, CDR2 FQNNGV, per germline. The trim removed 7 bases at V and 4 bases at J, leaving 8 bases unmatched. The CDR3 contains 16 residues. Here the CDR3 DNA reads TGTGCCAGCACCGCTAGCGGGAGGTTTGTCACCGGGGAGCTGTTTTTT. Its protein is CASTASGRFVTGELFF.

V is TRBV2 and J is TRBJ2-2, with 7 bases matching TRBD1. This CDR3 is 13 amino acids long. J gave up 2 bases and V 10 bases, and 4 bases lay outside the gene matches. CDR1 is SNHLY, CDR2 FYNNEI, per germline. The CDR3 loop reads CATRQGNTGELFF. The CDR3 nucleotides are TGTGCCACTAGACAGGGAAACACCGGGGAGCTGTTTTTT.

The CDR3 nucleotides read TGTGCCAGCAAGGGTGGCAGGGTCCCCTACGAGCAGTACTTC. Translated: CASKGGRVPYEQYF. The rearrangement links TRBV25-1 to TRBJ2-7; a possible D gene is TRBD1 (5 bases). The V and J ends lost 7 bases and 2 bases respectively, with 15 bases between them. The germline gives CDR1 MGHDK, CDR2 SYGVNS. The CDR3 totals 14 residues.

The chain has TRBV7-9 and TRBJ1-3; 7 nucleotides line up with TRBD1. Germline values: CDR1 SEHNR, CDR2 FQNEAQ (reference sequence). The CDR3 is 15 amino acids. V was pared by 4 bases and J by 8 bases, with 11 bases of the junction left unmatched. CDR3 coding DNA: TGTGCCAGCAGCTCCGGTACAGGGGTTATAGACACCATATATTTT. The encoded protein is CASSSGTGVIDTIYF. Based on the CDR3 plus reference TRBV7-9 and TRBJ1-3, the full variable domain is DTGVSQNPRHKITKRGQNVTFRCDPISEHNRLYWYRQTLGQGPEFLTYFQNEAQLEKSRLLSDRFSAERPKGSFSTLEIQRTEQGDSAMYLCASSSGTGVIDTIYFGEGSWLTVV.

This clone was detected only a few times. V gene TRBV2 combines with J gene TRBJ1-1, with D perhaps matching TRBD1 (6 bases). The ends were cut back, 5 bases at V and 11 bases at J, with 9 bases in the middle. This CDR3 has 10 amino acids. The germline gives CDR1 SNHLY, CDR2 FYNNEI. The CDR3 here is CASSTGYAFF. The CDR3 DNA follows: TGTGCCAGCAGTACAGGGTATGCTTTCTTT.

The chain uses TRBV19 and TRBJ1-3, with a possible D match to TRBD1 (5 bases). The V end was cut by 8 bases, the J end by 0 bases, with 14 bases between. The CDR3 contains 15 residues. In germline, CDR1 is LNHDA, CDR2 SQIVND (reference sequence). CDR3 loop: CASHPLQASGNTIYF. The CDR3, as DNA: TGTGCCAGTCACCCTTTACAGGCCTCTGGAAACACCATATATTTT.

The V gene is TRBV27, the J gene TRBJ1-5, with a tentative D call TRBD1 (6 bases). This CDR3 has 13 residues. In germline, CDR1 is MNHEY, CDR2 SMNVEV (reference sequence). With 4 bases removed from V and 9 bases from J, the gap between germline ends came to 13 bases. The CDR3 sequence is CASSWGGGGPQHF. CDR3 sequence (DNA): TGTGCCAGCAGTTGGGGAGGGGGGGGGCCCCAGCATTTT.

In this sample, this clone turned up a few times. The CDR3 spells CASSQGQGIEAFF. The CDR3 DNA reads as TGTGCCAGCTCACAGGGACAGGGGATTGAAGCTTTCTTT. V usage is TRBV18 and J usage is TRBJ1-1; 10 positions match TRBD1. Germline lookup yields CDR1 KGHSH and CDR2 LQKENI. Trimming removed 4 bases from V and 7 bases from J; junction bases left unmatched: 3. The CDR3 covers 13 residues.

J is TRBJ1-1 and V is TRBV19; D gene uncertain. CDR3 length: 17 amino acids. The germline V and J ends were trimmed by 0 bases and 4 bases, with 18 bases remaining between them. Germline assignment: CDR1 LNHDA and CDR2 SQIVND (reference sequence). The CDR3 reads CASSIDLLWGGGTEAFF. DNA for the CDR3: TGTGCCAGTAGTATAGATCTATTATGGGGAGGCGGCACTGAAGCTTTCTTT.

V usage is TRBV11-2 and J usage is TRBJ2-7; D gene unclear. The CDR3 runs to 13 residues. CDR1 SGHAT and CDR2 FQNNGV come from the germline V gene. V was cut by 1 base and J by 1 base, with 5 bases left in between. The CDR3 sequence is CASSLAGSYEQYF. In DNA, the CDR3 is TGTGCCAGCAGCTTAGCAGGTTCCTACGAGCAGTACTTC.

This sequence joins TRBV7-3 and TRBJ1-1; D might be TRBD1 (6 bases). This CDR3 has 14 amino acids. Trimming stripped 5 bases from V and 1 base from J, with 11 bases between. Germline V gene data show CDR1 as SGHTA and CDR2 as FQGTGA. The CDR3 region has the DNA TGTGCCAGCAGCCTACAGGGTTGGAACACTGAAGCTTTCTTT. Translation gives CASSLQGWNTEAFF. The full variable domain, rest sourced from reference TRBV7-3 and TRBJ1-1, is GAGVSQTPSNKVTEKGKYVELRCDPISGHTALYWYRQSLGQGPEFLIYFQGTGAADDSGLPNDRFFAVRPEGSVSTLKIQRTERGDSAVYLCASSLQGWNTEAFFGQGTRLTVV.

The chain employs TRBV7-2 and TRBJ2-3, with a possible D match to TRBD2 (6 bases). V dropped 8 bases and J dropped 0 bases, with 6 bases sitting between them. This CDR3 is 12 amino acids long. The germline CDR1 and CDR2 sequences are SGHTA and FQGNSA. CDR3 nucleotides: TGTGCCAGCGGGGGGAGCACAGATACGCAGTATTTT. Protein product: CASGGSTDTQYF.

This chain uses TRBV7-2 with TRBJ1-3; D ambiguous. The V end was cut by 0 bases, the J end by 4 bases, with 16 bases between. The CDR3 is made up of 17 amino acids. CDR1 SGHTA and CDR2 FQGNSA come from the germline V gene. The CDR3 spells CASSLAGGRAGGNTIYF. The CDR3 nucleotides are TGTGCCAGCAGCTTAGCCGGTGGACGGGCGGGGGGAAACACCATATATTTT.

The chain uses TRBV19 and TRBJ1-1, with 7 bases identical to TRBD1. CDR1 and CDR2 from the germline V gene are LNHDA and SQIVND (reference sequence). The CDR3 covers 14 residues. The V and J ends lost 6 bases and 1 base, in that order; junction bases with no gene match: 5. CDR3: CASRNQGGNTEAFF. In DNA, the CDR3 is TGTGCCAGTAGGAACCAGGGGGGGAACACTGAAGCTTTCTTT.

The V and J genes are TRBV4-3 and TRBJ1-1, with TRBD1 matching over 8 bases. V gave up 4 bases and J gave up 9 bases; unmatched junction bases: 10. Germline-derived CDR1 and CDR2 are LGHNA and YSLEER. The CDR3 has 14 residues. The CDR3 DNA reads TGCGCCAGCAGCCCTACACCGGGACAGGCCCAAGCTTTCTTT. Translation: CASSPTPGQAQAFF.

The chain links TRBV30 to TRBJ2-2; tentatively, D is TRBD2 (5 bases). The germline V gene has CDR1 GTSNPN and CDR2 SVGIG (reference sequence). This CDR3 is built from 15 residues. Trimming cost V 4 bases and J 3 bases, with 15 bases left between them. Here the CDR3 DNA reads TGTGCCTGGAAGGGTGAAGCGGAGGACACCGGGGAGCTGTTTTTT. Encoded protein: CAWKGEAEDTGELFF.

This clone was counted only a few times. CDR3 in DNA: TGTGCCAGCAGCGTGAACAGGGGTGCCCTGTCTGGCTACACCTTC. The encoded protein is CASSVNRGALSGYTF. The V call is TRBV7-2, the J call TRBJ1-2, with 7 bases aligning to TRBD1. The germline CDR1 and CDR2 sequences are SGHTA and FQGNSA. J gave up 7 bases and V 5 bases, and 13 bases lay outside the gene matches. This CDR3 contains 15 residues.

The rearrangement links TRBV30 to TRBJ1-1; TRBD1 matches 8 bases. From germline, CDR1 is GTSNPN and CDR2 SVGIG (reference sequence). With V trimmed by 6 bases and J by 9 bases, 12 bases remained unmatched. CDR3 size: 13 residues. The CDR3 loop is CACQQPGQAKAFF. The CDR3 region has the DNA TGTGCCTGCCAACAGCCGGGACAGGCCAAAGCTTTCTTT.

The chain uses TRBV19 and TRBJ2-2; 9 nucleotides agree with TRBD2. The CDR3 runs 17 residues. CDR1 is LNHDA, CDR2 SQIVND, per germline (reference sequence). Germline trimming cut 1 base from V and 0 bases from J; bases unmatched to any gene: 3. The CDR3 protein is CASSIGLAVTNTGELFF. CDR3 nucleotides: TGTGCCAGTAGTATAGGACTAGCGGTTACGAACACCGGGGAGCTGTTTTTT.

This rearrangement joins TRBV18 to TRBJ1-1; D is ambiguous. V lost 6 bases, J lost 1 base, and 15 bases lay in between. Germline V gene data show CDR1 as KGHSH and CDR2 as LQKENI. The CDR3 totals 15 residues. The CDR3, as DNA: TGTGCCAGCTCCCCCTTCGGGGTCGAGAACACTGAAGCTTTCTTT. The encoded protein is CASSPFGVENTEAFF. Full variable domain (rest looked up from reference TRBV18 and TRBJ1-1): NAGVMQNPRHLVRRRGQEARLRCSPMKGHSHVYWYRQLPEEGLKFMVYLQKENIIDESGMPKERFSAEFPKEGPSILRIQQVVRGDSAAYFCASSPFGVENTEAFFGQGTRLTVV.